This TCR beta chain was profiled in a study of monozygotic twins with inflammatory bowel disease. Whole-study findings and limits: IBD patients had lower TCRbeta diversity (inverse Simpson) than healthy co-twins. Repertoire similarity was not found to differ between concordant and discordant twins, possibly from limited power.

Researchers ran eight separate cDNA reactions for each sample. Template switching appended UMIs that held a 6-nucleotide sample barcode. For each CDR3 protein, TCRdb gives one entry from its re-call of the 5' RACE reads, without DNA. Its clone listing holds 200,000 to 250,000 distinct CDR3 sequences. Germline V gene lookup returns CDR1 SGHRS and CDR2 YFSETQ. The CDR3 has 15 residues. Details on this clonotype: The antigen is unknown.

V gene TRBV5-1 combines with J gene TRBJ2-7; as DNA is missing, the TRBD2 call by TCRdb cannot be tested. The sequence came from a human donor with ulcerative colitis or Crohn's disease, or a healthy co-twin of an affected twin (not recorded which). Sequenced input: blood. CDR3 residues: CASSREGRTAYEQYF.